This T cell receptor beta chain was profiled in a study of shared clonotypes between healthy human individuals. Study-wide points: Clonotypes shared by all four sorted-subset donors had higher generation probabilities than non-shared clonotypes.

The genomic DNA of each subset was split evenly across several immunoSEQ plates. A roughly 200 ng quantity of DNA, 30,000 to 35,000 T cell genomes, went into the sorted-subset replicate PCRs. As originally analysed: Filtering of immunoSEQ junctional sequences could not match full-length read filtering. TCRdb's table, derived via immunoSEQ multiplex PCR, lists solely in-frame clones and lacks some. The V and J calls and clone size come from that table; D and trimming were worked out from the DNA. The sample holds some 1.5 million clones, around 97% seen once. Trimming removed 11 bases from V and 7 bases from J, with 15 bases in between. Germline V gene sequence: CDR1 MDHEN, CDR2 SYDVKM. The CDR3 contains 12 residues. In the case of this clone: The antigen is undetermined.

Material: naive CD4+ T cells sorted from blood. The sample's subset: CD45RA+ positively selected. The origin of this receptor is a man aged 25 to 45 in good health. The chain is built from TRBV28 and TRBJ1-5; possibly TRBD1 for D (6 bases). The CDR3 sequence is CAWGGAGQPQHF. The CDR3, as DNA: TGTGCCTGGGGGGGCGCTGGGCAGCCCCAGCATTTT.